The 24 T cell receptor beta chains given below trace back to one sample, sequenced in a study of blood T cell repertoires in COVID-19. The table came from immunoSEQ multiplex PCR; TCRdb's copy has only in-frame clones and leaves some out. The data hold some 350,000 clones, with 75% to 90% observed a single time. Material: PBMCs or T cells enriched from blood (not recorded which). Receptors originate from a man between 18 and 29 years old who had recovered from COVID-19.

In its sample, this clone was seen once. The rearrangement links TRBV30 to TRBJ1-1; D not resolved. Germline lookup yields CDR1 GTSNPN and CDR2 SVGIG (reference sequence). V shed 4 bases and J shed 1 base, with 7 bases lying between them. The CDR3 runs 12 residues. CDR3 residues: CAWKGGNTEAFF. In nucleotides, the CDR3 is TGTGCCTGGAAAGGAGGGAACACTGAAGCTTTCTTT.

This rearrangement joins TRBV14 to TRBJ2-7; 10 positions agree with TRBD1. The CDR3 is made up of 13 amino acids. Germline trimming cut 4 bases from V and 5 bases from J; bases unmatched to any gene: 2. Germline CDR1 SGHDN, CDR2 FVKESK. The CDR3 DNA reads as TGTGCCAGCAGCCCCGGGACAGGGGACGAGCAGTACTTC. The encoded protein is CASSPGTGDEQYF.

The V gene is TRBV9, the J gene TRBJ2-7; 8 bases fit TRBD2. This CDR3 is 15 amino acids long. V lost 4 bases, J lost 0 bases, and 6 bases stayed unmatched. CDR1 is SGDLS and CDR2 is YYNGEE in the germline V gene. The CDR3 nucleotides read TGTGCCAGCAGCTTACTAGCGGAGCCCTCCTACGAGCAGTACTTC. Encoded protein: CASSLLAEPSYEQYF. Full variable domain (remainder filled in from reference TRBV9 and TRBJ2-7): DSGVTQTPKHLITATGQRVTLRCSPRSGDLSVYWYQQSLDQGLQFLIQYYNGEERAKGNILERFSAQQFPDLHSELNLSSLELGDSALYFCASSLLAEPSYEQYFGPGTRLTVT.

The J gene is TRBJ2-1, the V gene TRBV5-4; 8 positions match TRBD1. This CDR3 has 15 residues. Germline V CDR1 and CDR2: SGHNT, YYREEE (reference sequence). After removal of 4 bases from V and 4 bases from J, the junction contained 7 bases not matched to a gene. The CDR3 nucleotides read TGTGCCAGCAGCCCTCCCGGGACAGGATACAATGAGCAGTTCTTC. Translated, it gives CASSPPGTGYNEQFF.

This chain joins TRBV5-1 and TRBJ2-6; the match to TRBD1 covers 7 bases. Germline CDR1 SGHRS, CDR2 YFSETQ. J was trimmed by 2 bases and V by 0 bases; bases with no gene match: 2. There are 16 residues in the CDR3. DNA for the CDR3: TGCGCCAGCAGCTTGGGTACAGGGGCTGGGGCCAACGTCCTGACTTTC. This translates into CASSLGTGAGANVLTF. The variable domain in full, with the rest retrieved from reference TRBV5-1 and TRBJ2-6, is KAGVTQTPRYLIKTRGQQVTLSCSPISGHRSVSWYQQTPGQGLQFLFEYFSETQRNKGNFPGRFSGRQFSNSRSEMNVSTLELGDSALYLCASSLGTGAGANVLTFGAGSRLTVL.

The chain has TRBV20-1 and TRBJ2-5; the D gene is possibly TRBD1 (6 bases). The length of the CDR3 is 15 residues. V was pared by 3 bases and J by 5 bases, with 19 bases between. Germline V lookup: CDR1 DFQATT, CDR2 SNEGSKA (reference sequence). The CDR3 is CSASSPSQGFETQYF. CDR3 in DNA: TGCAGTGCTAGTAGTCCCTCACAGGGTTTCGAGACCCAGTACTTC.

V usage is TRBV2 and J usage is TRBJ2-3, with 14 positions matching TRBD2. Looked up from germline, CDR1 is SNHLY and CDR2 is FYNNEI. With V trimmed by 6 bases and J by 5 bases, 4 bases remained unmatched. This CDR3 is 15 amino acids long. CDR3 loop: CASRGTSGGGDTQYF. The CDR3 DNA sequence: TGTGCCAGCAGGGGGACTAGCGGGGGTGGAGATACGCAGTATTTT.

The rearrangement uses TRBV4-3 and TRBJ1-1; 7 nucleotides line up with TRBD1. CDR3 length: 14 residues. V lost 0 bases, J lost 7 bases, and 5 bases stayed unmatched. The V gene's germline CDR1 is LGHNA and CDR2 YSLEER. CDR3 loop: CASSQDEGAIEAFF. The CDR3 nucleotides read TGCGCCAGCAGCCAAGATGAGGGGGCCATTGAAGCTTTCTTT.

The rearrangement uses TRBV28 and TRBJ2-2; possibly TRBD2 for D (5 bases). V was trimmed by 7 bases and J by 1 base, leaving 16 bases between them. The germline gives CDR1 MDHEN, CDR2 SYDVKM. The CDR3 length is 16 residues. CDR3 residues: CASKTPGRGNTGELFF. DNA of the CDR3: TGTGCCAGCAAAACCCCCGGACGGGGGAACACCGGGGAGCTGTTTTTT.

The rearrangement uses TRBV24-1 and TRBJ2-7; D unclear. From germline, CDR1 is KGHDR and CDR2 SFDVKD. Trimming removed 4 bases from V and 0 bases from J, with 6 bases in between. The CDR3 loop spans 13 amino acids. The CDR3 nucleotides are TGTGCCACCAGTGACCCGAGCTCCTACGAGCAGTACTTC. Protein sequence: CATSDPSSYEQYF.

The CDR3 is CASSDQGASGNTIYF. DNA of the CDR3: TGTGCCAGCAGCGACCAGGGGGCCAGTGGAAACACCATATATTTT. The chain couples TRBV9 to TRBJ1-3, with 8 bases that match TRBD1. CDR1 and CDR2 from the germline V gene are SGDLS and YYNGEE. The CDR3 has 15 amino acids. V shed 3 bases, J shed 3 bases, and the junction held 5 bases outside the gene matches.

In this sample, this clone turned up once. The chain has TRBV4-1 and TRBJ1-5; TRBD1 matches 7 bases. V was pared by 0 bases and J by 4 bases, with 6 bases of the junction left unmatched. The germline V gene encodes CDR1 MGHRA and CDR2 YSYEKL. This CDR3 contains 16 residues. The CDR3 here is CASSQEGGQVNQPQHF. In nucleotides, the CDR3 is TGCGCCAGCAGCCAAGAGGGCGGACAGGTAAATCAGCCCCAGCATTTT.

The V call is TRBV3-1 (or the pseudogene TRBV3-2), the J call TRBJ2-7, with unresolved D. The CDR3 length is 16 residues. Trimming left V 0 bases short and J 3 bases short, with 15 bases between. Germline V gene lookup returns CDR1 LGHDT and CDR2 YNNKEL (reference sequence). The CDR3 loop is CASSQDAGWARYEQYF. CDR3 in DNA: TGTGCCAGCAGCCAAGATGCTGGATGGGCCCGCTACGAGCAGTACTTC.

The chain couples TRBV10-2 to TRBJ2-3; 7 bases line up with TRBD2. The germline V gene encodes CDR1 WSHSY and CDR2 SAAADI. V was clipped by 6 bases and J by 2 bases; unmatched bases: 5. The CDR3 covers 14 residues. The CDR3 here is CASRPSGNTDTQYF. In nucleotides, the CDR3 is TGCGCCAGCAGACCTAGCGGAAACACAGATACGCAGTATTTT.

CDR3 bases: TGTGCCAGCAGCCTCCCCGGGACAGACTTCTATGGCTACACCTTC. It specifies CASSLPGTDFYGYTF. V and J are TRBV9 and TRBJ1-2, with 7 positions matching TRBD1. Trimming removed 4 bases from V and 4 bases from J; junction bases left unmatched: 10. Germline V gene data show CDR1 as SGDLS and CDR2 as YYNGEE. The CDR3 length is 15 residues.

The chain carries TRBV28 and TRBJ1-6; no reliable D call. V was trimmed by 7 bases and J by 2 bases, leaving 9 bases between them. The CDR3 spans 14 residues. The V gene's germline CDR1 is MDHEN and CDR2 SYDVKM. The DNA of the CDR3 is TGTGCCAGCAAAGCGGCAGCCTATAATTCACCCCTCCACTTT. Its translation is CASKAAAYNSPLHF.

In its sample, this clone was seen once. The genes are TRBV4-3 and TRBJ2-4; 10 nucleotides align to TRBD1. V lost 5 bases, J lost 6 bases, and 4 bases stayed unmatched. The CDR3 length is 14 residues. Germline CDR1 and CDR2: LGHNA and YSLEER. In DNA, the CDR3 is TGCGCCAGCAGCGACAGGGGGCAGAGAAACATTCAGTACTTC. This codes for CASSDRGQRNIQYF.

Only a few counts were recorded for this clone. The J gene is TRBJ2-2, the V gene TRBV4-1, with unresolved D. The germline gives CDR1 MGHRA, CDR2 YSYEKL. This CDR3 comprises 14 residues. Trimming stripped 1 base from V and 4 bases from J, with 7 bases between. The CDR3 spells CASSQVATTGELFF. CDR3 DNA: TGCGCCAGCAGCCAAGTGGCAACCACCGGGGAGCTGTTTTTT.

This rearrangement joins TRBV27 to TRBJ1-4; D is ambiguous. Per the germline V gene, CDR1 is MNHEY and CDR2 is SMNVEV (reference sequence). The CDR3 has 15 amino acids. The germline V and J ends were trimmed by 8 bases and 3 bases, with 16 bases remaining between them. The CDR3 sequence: CASGYFLGSNEKLFF. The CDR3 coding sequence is TGTGCCAGCGGCTATTTCCTAGGCTCTAATGAAAAACTGTTTTTT.

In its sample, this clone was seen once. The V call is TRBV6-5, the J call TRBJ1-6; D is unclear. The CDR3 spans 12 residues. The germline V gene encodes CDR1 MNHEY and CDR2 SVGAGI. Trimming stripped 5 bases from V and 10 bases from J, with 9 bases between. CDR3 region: CASSPPESPLHF. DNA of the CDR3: TGTGCCAGCAGTCCCCCGGAGTCACCCCTCCACTTT.

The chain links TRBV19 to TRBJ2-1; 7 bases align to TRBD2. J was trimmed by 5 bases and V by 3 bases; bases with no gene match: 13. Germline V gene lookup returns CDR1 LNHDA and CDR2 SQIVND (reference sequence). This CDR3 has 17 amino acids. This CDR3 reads CASSISFGSSGHNEQFF. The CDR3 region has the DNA TGTGCCAGTAGTATTTCTTTTGGGTCTAGCGGTCACAATGAGCAGTTCTTC.

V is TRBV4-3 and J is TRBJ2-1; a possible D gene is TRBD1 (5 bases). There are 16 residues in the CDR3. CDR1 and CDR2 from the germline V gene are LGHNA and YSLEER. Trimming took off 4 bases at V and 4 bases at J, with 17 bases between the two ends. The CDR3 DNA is TGCGCCAGCAGCCCCGACAAGGGGCGACCGTACAATGAGCAGTTCTTC. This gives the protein CASSPDKGRPYNEQFF.

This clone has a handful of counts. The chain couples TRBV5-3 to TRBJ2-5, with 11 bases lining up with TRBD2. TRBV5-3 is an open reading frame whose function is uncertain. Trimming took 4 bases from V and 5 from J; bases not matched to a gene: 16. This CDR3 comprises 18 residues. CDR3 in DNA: TGTGCCAGAAGCCCATGCCCCCAACTAGCGGGGGAAAGCGAGACCCAGTACTTC. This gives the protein CARSPCPQLAGESETQYF.

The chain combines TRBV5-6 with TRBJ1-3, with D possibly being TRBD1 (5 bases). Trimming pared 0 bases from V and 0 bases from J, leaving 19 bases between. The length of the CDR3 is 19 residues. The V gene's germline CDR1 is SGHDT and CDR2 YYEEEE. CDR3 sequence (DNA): TGTGCCAGCAGCTTGGGAGCAGGGCTAGTTCCCAGCTCTGGAAACACCATATATTTT. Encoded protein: CASSLGAGLVPSSGNTIYF. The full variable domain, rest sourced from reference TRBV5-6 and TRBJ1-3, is DAGVTQSPTHLIKTRGQQVTLRCSPKSGHDTVSWYQQALGQGPQFIFQYYEEEERQRGNFPDRFSGHQFPNYSSELNVNALLLGDSALYLCASSLGAGLVPSSGNTIYFGEGSWLTVV.